These 21 T cell receptor beta chains came from one sample sequenced in a study of T-cell reconstitution after alpha-beta-depleted transplantation in children. Unique molecular identifiers were incorporated into the prepared TCRbeta library. TCRdb reprocessed the PCR reads via MiXCR and lists one record per CDR3 protein. The repertoire has about 350,000 distinct CDR3 sequences, roughly 16% of them found once; the top ten carry about 41%. The specimen comprised PBMCs, mostly from graft donor cells, sampled 360 days after TCRalphabeta/CD19-depleted stem cell transplant. The receptors shown here come from a male patient aged 2 to 9 who had a stem cell transplant for acute lymphoblastic leukemia, so the T cells may come from the graft donor.

The CDR3 spells CASKGGGTEAFF. The CDR3 DNA reads as TGTGCCAGCAAGGGGGGCGGCACTGAAGCTTTCTTT. The chain carries TRBV25-1 and TRBJ1-1; possibly TRBD1 for D (6 bases). V was pared by 7 bases and J by 4 bases, with 10 bases between. Looked up from germline, CDR1 is MGHDK and CDR2 is SYGVNS. The CDR3 is 12 residues long.

Here the CDR3 reads CASLNRDEQYF. The CDR3 bases are TGCGCCAGCCTAAACAGGGACGAGCAGTACTTC. The chain combines TRBV10-2 with TRBJ2-7; D is perhaps TRBD1 (6 bases). The germline gives CDR1 WSHSY, CDR2 SAAADI. V lost 8 bases to trimming and J lost 5 bases, with 10 bases between them. CDR3 length: 11 amino acids.

DNA of the CDR3: TGTGCCAGCAGTTTTTTCAGGCCCCCGGATACGCAGTATTTT. This codes for CASSFFRPPDTQYF. The rearrangement joins TRBV12-3 or TRBV12-4 to TRBJ2-3; D unresolved. This CDR3 is built from 14 residues. The germline V and J ends were trimmed by 3 bases and 6 bases, with 13 bases remaining between them.

This clonotype was observed a handful of times. The rearrangement uses TRBV12-3 or TRBV12-4 and TRBJ2-1, with 7 bases matching TRBD2. The CDR3 sequence is 14 residues long. Trimming at V came to 6 bases and at J to 0 bases, leaving 2 bases not matched to a gene. The CDR3 region is CASRERGSYNEQFF. CDR3 coding DNA: TGTGCCAGCAGGGAGCGGGGCTCCTACAATGAGCAGTTCTTC.

Only a few counts were recorded for this clonotype. This chain links TRBV6-6 with TRBJ1-4; no firm D call. Trimming pared 8 bases from V and 2 bases from J, leaving 9 bases between. The germline gives CDR1 MNHNY, CDR2 SVGAGI (reference sequence). The CDR3 is made up of 13 amino acids. CDR3 in DNA: TGTGCCAGCGGGAGGGCCACTAATGAAAAACTGTTTTTT. Its translation: CASGRATNEKLFF.

In its sample, this clonotype was seen a few times. This chain joins TRBV18 and TRBJ2-1; 8 nucleotides match TRBD2. The CDR3 has 15 amino acids. Germline CDR1 reads KGHSH; CDR2 reads LQKENI. Trimming removed 2 bases from V and 3 bases from J; junction bases left unmatched: 3. The CDR3: CASSPELADYNEQFF. The CDR3 coding sequence is TGTGCCAGCTCACCAGAACTAGCGGACTACAATGAGCAGTTCTTC.

The V and J genes are TRBV7-2 and TRBJ1-3; 7 bases line up with TRBD1. V shed 4 bases and J 3 bases; nucleotides not matched to a gene: 3. The CDR3 loop spans 14 amino acids. Germline CDR1 reads SGHTA; CDR2 reads FQGNSA. Here the CDR3 DNA reads TGTGCCAGCAGCTCCAGGGGGGGTGGAAACACCATATATTTT. Residues: CASSSRGGGNTIYF.

V gene TRBV7-9 combines with J gene TRBJ2-7; TRBD1 agrees at 10 bases. Germline CDR1 reads SEHNR; CDR2 reads FQNEAQ (reference sequence). Trimming cost V 0 bases and J 0 bases; bases outside gene matches: 5. The CDR3 sequence is 17 residues long. CDR3 bases: TGTGCCAGCAGCTTAGCGCGGACAGGGGGGAGCTCCTACGAGCAGTACTTC. The encoded protein is CASSLARTGGSSYEQYF.

To note about this clonotype: The conserved phenylalanine or tryptophan is not found at the CDR3 terminus, so this likely reflects a read error. This chain's CDR3 is CASSLPGHLTEAFS. The CDR3 region has the DNA TGTGCCAGCAGTTTACCGGGACACCTCACTGAAGCTTTCTCT. The genes are TRBV28 and TRBJ1-1, with D possibly TRBD1 on 6 matching bases. Germline-derived CDR1 and CDR2 are MDHEN and SYDVKM. Trimming left V 2 bases short and J 4 bases short, with 11 bases between. This CDR3 spans 14 amino acids.

This clonotype occurred a few times. The gene calls are TRBV6-5 and TRBJ2-3; no firm D call. CDR3 length: 14 residues. Germline CDR1 reads MNHEY; CDR2 reads SVGAGI. With 3 bases removed from V and 2 bases from J, the gap between germline ends came to 9 bases. The CDR3 DNA follows: TGTGCCAGCAGTTATGGCCAGTACACAGATACGCAGTATTTT. Translating it yields CASSYGQYTDTQYF.

This clonotype was observed many times. The chain's CDR3 is CASSSPRQGSYEQYF. CDR3 coding DNA: TGTGCCAGCTCATCTCCACGACAGGGATCCTACGAGCAGTACTTC. The chain employs TRBV18 and TRBJ2-7, with 7 bases fitting TRBD1. Germline lookup yields CDR1 KGHSH and CDR2 LQKENI. Losses at the gene ends were 5 bases for V and 1 base for J; bases not matched to a gene: 8. The CDR3 consists of 15 residues.

This clonotype has ten or more counts. J is TRBJ2-3 and V is TRBV12-3 or TRBV12-4, with 8 bases that match TRBD2. This CDR3 region has 14 residues. The ends lost 2 bases at V and 7 bases at J; junction bases unmatched: 5. The CDR3 loop reads CASSLREGRNTQYF. The CDR3 bases are TGTGCCAGCAGTTTACGGGAGGGCCGGAATACGCAGTATTTT.

The chain uses TRBV7-2 and TRBJ2-7, with a tentative D call TRBD1 (5 bases). The V gene lost 1 base and the J gene lost 3 bases, with 13 bases spanning the gap. This CDR3 comprises 15 residues. Germline lookup yields CDR1 SGHTA and CDR2 FQGNSA. This CDR3 is CASSLDQGTGYEQYF. CDR3 DNA sequence: TGTGCCAGCAGCTTAGACCAGGGAACGGGCTACGAGCAGTACTTC.

In its sample, this clonotype was seen many times. V and J are TRBV29-1 and TRBJ2-7, with 8 bases that match TRBD1. Germline V gene lookup returns CDR1 SQVTM and CDR2 ANQGSEA. The CDR3 runs to 15 residues. J lost 1 base, V lost 6 bases, and 11 bases had no gene match. This CDR3 reads CSVEDPGTGSYEQYF. CDR3 bases: TGCAGCGTCGAGGATCCCGGGACAGGTTCCTACGAGCAGTACTTC.

In its sample, this clonotype was seen a few times. The chain joins TRBV3-1 to TRBJ2-3; 7 bases are a match to TRBD2. Losses at the gene ends were 3 bases for V and 3 bases for J; bases not matched to a gene: 15. Looked up from germline, CDR1 is LGHDT and CDR2 is YNNKEL (reference sequence). There are 18 residues in the CDR3. The DNA of the CDR3 is TGTGCCAGCAGCCAGTATGTCTCCGGGAGGAGTGGTACAGATACGCAGTATTTT. Encoded protein: CASSQYVSGRSGTDTQYF.

This chain joins TRBV4-1 and TRBJ2-1; TRBD2 agrees at 9 bases. V gave up 1 base and J gave up 5 bases; unmatched junction bases: 12. This CDR3 is built from 18 residues. Germline loops: CDR1 MGHRA, CDR2 YSYEKL. The CDR3 spells CASSQGVAREGPHNEQFF. The CDR3 DNA is TGCGCCAGCAGCCAAGGAGTAGCGCGGGAGGGCCCCCACAATGAGCAGTTCTTC.

This clonotype occurred a few times. The rearrangement uses TRBV5-1 and TRBJ2-1; 13 bases align to TRBD2. Germline CDR1 SGHRS, CDR2 YFSETQ. V lost 5 bases and J lost 7; bases outside the gene matches: 6. This CDR3 is built from 15 residues. The CDR3 is CASSLGLAGENEQFF. The DNA for the CDR3 is TGCGCCAGCAGTCTTGGACTAGCGGGAGAGAATGAGCAGTTCTTC.

This clonotype was recorded at least ten times. This chain connects TRBV30 to TRBJ1-3, with D unresolved. Germline values: CDR1 GTSNPN, CDR2 SVGIG (reference sequence). The V end was cut by 3 bases, the J end by 0 bases, with 6 bases between. The CDR3 is 13 residues long. CDR3 nucleotides: TGTGCCTGGAGCGGGGTCTCTGGAAACACCATATATTTT. This encodes CAWSGVSGNTIYF. The full variable domain, with the rest looked up from reference TRBV30 and TRBJ1-3, is SQTIHQWPATLVQPVGSPLSLECTVEGTSNPNLYWYRQAAGRGLQLLFYSVGIGQISSEVPQNLSASRPQDRQFILSSKKLLLSDSGFYLCAWSGVSGNTIYFGEGSWLTVV.

The chain links TRBV28 to TRBJ2-1; D is undetermined. Germline values: CDR1 MDHEN, CDR2 SYDVKM. Deletions cut 2 bases from V and 5 bases from J, with 7 bases between. The CDR3 length is 13 residues. CDR3 nucleotides: TGTGCCAGCAGTTTAGATCAGGACAATGAGCAGTTCTTC. As protein: CASSLDQDNEQFF.

This clonotype was seen a few times. V is TRBV4-1 and J is TRBJ2-3; 9 bases are shared with TRBD1. Germline assignment: CDR1 MGHRA and CDR2 YSYEKL. The CDR3 has 16 residues. V trimming: 3 bases; J trimming: 3 bases; junction bases outside the gene matches: 7. CDR3 DNA sequence: TGCGCCAGCAGCCACTACAGGGGGCAAGGTACAGATACGCAGTATTTT. It is translated as CASSHYRGQGTDTQYF.

About this clonotype: A much larger clonotype is one base distant, so this may be a read error. The CDR3 ends on some other residue instead of the conserved phenylalanine or tryptophan, so this is likely a read error. CDR3 loop: CASSLVVRMTYNEQFL. The DNA of the CDR3 is TGTGCCAGCAGTTTAGTTGTGAGAATGACCTACAATGAGCAGTTCTTA. The chain couples TRBV12-3 or TRBV12-4 to TRBJ2-1, with unresolved D. The CDR3 spans 16 residues. V was shortened by 1 base and J by 2 bases, with 12 bases between the two germline ends.